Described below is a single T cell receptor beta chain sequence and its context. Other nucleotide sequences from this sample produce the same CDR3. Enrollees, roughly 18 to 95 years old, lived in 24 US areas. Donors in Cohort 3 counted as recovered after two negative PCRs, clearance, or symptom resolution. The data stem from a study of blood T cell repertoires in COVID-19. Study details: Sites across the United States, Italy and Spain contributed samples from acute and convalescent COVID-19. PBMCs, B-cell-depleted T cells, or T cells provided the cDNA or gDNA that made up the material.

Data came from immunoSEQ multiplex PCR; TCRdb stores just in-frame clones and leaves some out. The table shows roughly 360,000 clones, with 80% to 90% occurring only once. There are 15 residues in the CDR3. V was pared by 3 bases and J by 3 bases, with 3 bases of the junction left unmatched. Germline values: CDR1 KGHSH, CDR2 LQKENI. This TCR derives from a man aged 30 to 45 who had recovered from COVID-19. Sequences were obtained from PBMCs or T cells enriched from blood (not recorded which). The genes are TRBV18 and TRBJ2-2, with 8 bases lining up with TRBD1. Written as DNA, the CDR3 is TGTGCCAGCTCACCTGGGACAGGTTACACCGGGGAGCTGTTTTTT. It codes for CASSPGTGYTGELFF.